Shown below are 31 T cell receptor beta chains from a single sample sequenced in a study of CDR3 diversity in severe acne. TCRdb redid the calling of the PCR reads with MiXCR, one entry per CDR3 protein. The table lists roughly 81,000 distinct CDR3 sequences, about 52% of them singletons. Sequencing was performed on blood. The receptors derive from a male donor in good health, serving as a control.

The rearrangement joins TRBV24-1 to TRBJ2-3, with 9 bases aligning to TRBD2. Germline CDR1 reads KGHDR; CDR2 reads SFDVKD. The trim removed 1 base at V and 6 bases at J, leaving 7 bases unmatched. CDR3 length: 16 amino acids. The CDR3 protein is CATSDFASGMRDTQYF. The CDR3 DNA reads as TGTGCCACCAGTGATTTTGCTAGCGGGATGAGGGATACGCAGTATTTT.

This clonotype was picked up many times. The rearrangement links TRBV2 to TRBJ1-2; tentatively, D is TRBD1 (6 bases). V was pared by 4 bases and J by 5 bases, with 8 bases between. The CDR3 length is 12 residues. Germline V CDR1 and CDR2: SNHLY, FYNNEI. CDR3 nucleotides: TGTGCCAGCAGTGGGACAGTATATGGCTACACCTTC. Its protein product is CASSGTVYGYTF.

This clonotype is deemed medium-sized. The CDR3 DNA reads as TGCGTAGTCGGGACGGCTCTCTACGAGCAGTACTTC. Translation: CVVGTALYEQYF. The genes are TRBV20-1 and TRBJ2-7; tentatively, D is TRBD1 or TRBD2 (5 bases each). CDR1 is DFQATT, CDR2 SNEGSKA, per germline (reference sequence). CDR3 length equals 12 residues.

The sample holds many counts of this clonotype. The V gene is TRBV13, the J gene TRBJ2-1; 11 bases agree with TRBD2. Germline loops: CDR1 PRHDT, CDR2 FYEKMQ (reference sequence). The junction had 4 bases not matched to a gene; V was cut back by 6 bases and J by 12 bases. This CDR3 is built from 12 residues. CDR3 sequence reads: CASRSGTSGQFF. DNA of the CDR3: TGTGCCAGCAGATCCGGGACTAGCGGGCAGTTCTTC.

This clonotype was recorded a few times. This chain connects TRBV5-4 to TRBJ1-1; D is uncertain. The CDR3 totals 16 residues. Germline V gene sequence: CDR1 SGHNT, CDR2 YYREEE (reference sequence). Trimming stripped 5 bases from V and 0 bases from J, with 17 bases between. Here the CDR3 DNA reads TGTGCCAGCAGACCCCCGGGTGGGAGGATGAACACTGAAGCTTTCTTT. Amino acids: CASRPPGGRMNTEAFF.

This clonotype was picked up many times. V is TRBV2 and J is TRBJ1-5; D unresolved. The CDR3 is 15 amino acids. CDR1 is SNHLY and CDR2 is FYNNEI in the germline V gene. V was clipped by 0 bases and J by 1 base, with 7 bases between them. The CDR3 DNA reads as TGTGCCAGCAGTGAAGCGGTACTGAGCAATCAGCCCCAGCATTTT. Its translation is CASSEAVLSNQPQHF.

This clonotype was counted at least ten times. This chain connects TRBV28 to TRBJ1-1, with D possibly TRBD1 on 5 matching bases. Germline V CDR1 and CDR2: MDHEN, SYDVKM. The CDR3 contains 15 residues. Between the trimmed V and J ends, which lost 4 bases and 3 bases, there was a span of 15 bases. CDR3 DNA sequence: TGTGCCAGCAGTTATTTAGGGGCCGGGGACACTGAAGCTTTCTTT. It translates to CASSYLGAGDTEAFF.

This clonotype was picked up many times. The rearrangement joins TRBV2 to TRBJ2-5; 8 nucleotides line up with TRBD1. The germline V gene encodes CDR1 SNHLY and CDR2 FYNNEI. There are 12 residues in the CDR3. V dropped 7 bases and J dropped 4; count of bases not matched to a gene: 2. The CDR3 sequence is CASTTGAETQYF. In DNA, the CDR3 is TGTGCCAGCACGACAGGGGCAGAGACCCAGTACTTC.

Ten or more counts support this clonotype. The chain combines TRBV15 with TRBJ1-1; 7 nucleotides line up with TRBD1. This CDR3 has 14 amino acids. Germline lookup yields CDR1 LNHNV and CDR2 YYDKDF (reference sequence). Trimming at V came to 5 bases and at J to 5 bases, leaving 8 bases not matched to a gene. The CDR3 bases are TGTGCCACCAGCGAGTGGGCAGGGGGAACTGAAGCTTTCTTT. The encoded protein is CATSEWAGGTEAFF.

Worth noting for this clonotype: An end of the junction differs from the germline gene, which may be a read error. V is TRBV4-1 and J is TRBJ2-7, with D perhaps assigned TRBD1 or TRBD2 (5 bases each). This CDR3 spans 15 amino acids. Germline V lookup: CDR1 MGHRA, CDR2 YSYEKL. CDR3 residues: CASSQDGTSTYEQYF. The CDR3 nucleotides read TGTGCCAGCAGCCAAGACGGGACCTCGACCTACGAGCAGTACTTC.

The chain joins TRBV25-1 to TRBJ1-2; tentative D call: TRBD1 (5 bases). V lost 6 bases, J lost 3 bases, and 14 bases lay in between. Per the germline V gene, CDR1 is MGHDK and CDR2 is SYGVNS. The CDR3 length is 14 residues. The CDR3 region is CASRPGGADYGYTF. CDR3 sequence (DNA): TGTGCCAGCAGACCGGGCGGGGCCGACTATGGCTACACCTTC.

This rearrangement joins TRBV11-2 to TRBJ2-7, with 11 bases aligning to TRBD2. The CDR3 has 14 amino acids. Looked up from germline, CDR1 is SGHAT and CDR2 is FQNNGV. The V segment lost 4 bases and the J segment 4 bases; nucleotides outside the gene matches: 3. In DNA form, the CDR3 reads TGTGCCAGCAGCTCGACTAGCGGGACTTACGAGCAGTACTTC. The encoded protein is CASSSTSGTYEQYF. The variable domain in full, completed from reference TRBV11-2 and TRBJ2-7, reads EAGVAQSPRYKIIEKRQSVAFWCNPISGHATLYWYQQILGQGPKLLIQFQNNGVVDDSQLPKDRFSAERLKGVDSTLKIQPAKLEDSAVYLCASSSTSGTYEQYFGPGTRLTVT.

The table lists this clonotype with a count of one. At one end the junction does not follow the germline gene, possibly because of a read error. This rearrangement joins TRBV20-1 to TRBJ2-1, with TRBD1 as a possible D gene (6 bases). The CDR3 is 16 amino acids. The germline V gene has CDR1 DFQATT and CDR2 SNEGSKA (reference sequence). As DNA, the CDR3 is TGCAGTGCTAGCTGCCAAGACAGGCCCAAAACCAATGGGCAGTTCTTC. Encoded protein: CSASCQDRPKTNGQFF.

The V and J genes are TRBV29-1 and TRBJ1-2; D gene unclear. CDR1 is SQVTM, CDR2 ANQGSEA, per germline. The V end was cut by 6 bases, the J end by 8 bases, with 7 bases between. The CDR3 sequence is 9 residues long. CDR3 region: CSVPQGYTF. The CDR3 nucleotides read TGCAGCGTGCCTCAGGGCTACACCTTC.

This clonotype has only one observation. With a much larger clone just one base away, this may be a read error. This CDR3 is CAISESLVYGYTF. CDR3 DNA sequence: TGTGCCATCAGTGAGTCATTAGTATATGGCTACACCTTC. The V and J genes are TRBV10-3 and TRBJ1-2; D not certain. Germline lookup yields CDR1 ENHRY and CDR2 SYGVKD. Trimming left V 0 bases short and J 5 bases short, with 7 bases between. The CDR3 consists of 13 residues.

This clonotype was observed many times. The chain carries TRBV28 and TRBJ2-1; the D is unclear. The germline V gene encodes CDR1 MDHEN and CDR2 SYDVKM. The CDR3 is made up of 16 amino acids. Trimming removed 5 bases at V and 6 bases at J, with 20 bases between. DNA of the CDR3: TGTGCCAGCAGTCCGGGTCCGCCCAGCTTGATCAATGAGCAGTTCTTC. This gives the protein CASSPGPPSLINEQFF.

The gene calls are TRBV2 and TRBJ1-2; 9 bases are shared with TRBD1. The germline CDR1 and CDR2 sequences are SNHLY and FYNNEI. Losses at the gene ends were 9 bases for V and 8 bases for J; bases not matched to a gene: 10. The CDR3 loop spans 13 amino acids. The CDR3 sequence is CARSLGQGYGYTF. CDR3 DNA sequence: TGTGCCAGGTCGCTAGGACAGGGGTACGGCTACACCTTC. Looking up the rest from reference TRBV2 and TRBJ1-2 gives the full variable domain: EPEVTQTPSHQVTQMGQEVILRCVPISNHLYFYWYRQILGQKVEFLVSFYNNEISEKSEIFDDQFSVERPDGSNFTLKIRSTKLEDSAMYFCARSLGQGYGYTFGSGTRLTVV.

This clonotype is medium-sized in the sample. The chain joins TRBV19 to TRBJ2-7, with TRBD2 identical over 8 bases. J lost 2 bases, V lost 10 bases, and 13 bases had no gene match. Per the germline V gene, CDR1 is LNHDA and CDR2 is SQIVND (reference sequence). This CDR3 spans 15 amino acids. CDR3 nucleotide sequence: TGTGCCACCCGGACTAGCTCAAATGGCGCCTACGAGCAGTACTTC. This encodes CATRTSSNGAYEQYF.

The V and J genes are TRBV12-3 or TRBV12-4 and TRBJ1-1, with a possible D match to TRBD1 (5 bases). This CDR3 has 12 residues. Between the trimmed V and J ends, which lost 1 base and 7 bases, there was a span of 7 bases. The DNA of the CDR3 is TGTGCCAGCAGTTTAGGGGGCCGTGAAGCTTTCTTT. As protein: CASSLGGREAFF.

The chain uses TRBV9 and TRBJ1-3; TRBD1 is a possible D gene (5 bases). V was cut by 4 bases and J by 2 bases, with 10 bases left in between. Per the germline V gene, CDR1 is SGDLS and CDR2 is YYNGEE. The CDR3 has 14 amino acids. CDR3 bases: TGTGCCAGCAGCCCTGGGACGCCTGGAAACACCATATATTTT. This codes for CASSPGTPGNTIYF. The variable domain in full, completed from reference TRBV9 and TRBJ1-3, reads DSGVTQTPKHLITATGQRVTLRCSPRSGDLSVYWYQQSLDQGLQFLIQYYNGEERAKGNILERFSAQQFPDLHSELNLSSLELGDSALYFCASSPGTPGNTIYFGEGSWLTVV.

To note about this clonotype: The final CDR3 position lacks the conserved phenylalanine or tryptophan, pointing to a likely read error. It is unclear where the CDR3 begins or ends on the DNA, so no DNA is shown, and the CDR3 is as TCRdb lists it. The rearrangement links TRBV20-1 to TRBJ1-2; the table gives TRBD1 as D, unverified against the DNA. The V gene's germline CDR1 is DFQATT and CDR2 SNEGSKA (reference sequence). The length of the CDR3 is 10 amino acids, counting both ends. CDR3 protein: CSASFRGGPI.

This clonotype was observed a handful of times. The chain recombines TRBV20-1 with TRBJ1-6, with 9 bases fitting TRBD1. This CDR3 has 13 amino acids. V dropped 6 bases and J dropped 9; count of bases not matched to a gene: 6. The germline CDR1 and CDR2 sequences are DFQATT and SNEGSKA (reference sequence). The CDR3 sequence: CSARADRGSPLHF. CDR3 coding DNA: TGCAGTGCCCGAGCGGACAGGGGTTCACCCCTCCACTTT.

Comments on this clonotype: Relative to the germline gene, one junction end is altered; a read error may explain this. The CDR3 region is CASSPGWAGRSYNEQFF. CDR3 DNA: TGCGCCAGCAGCCCTGGATGGGCGGGACGCTCCTACAATGAGCAGTTCTTC. V and J are TRBV7-2 and TRBJ2-1; the D gene is possibly TRBD2 (6 bases). The CDR3 consists of 17 residues. Germline V gene sequence: CDR1 SGHTA, CDR2 FQGNSA.

The CDR3 bases are TGCGCCAGCAGCCCCCTCCAGGGGACATCCTACGAGCAGTACTTC. This translates into CASSPLQGTSYEQYF. The V and J genes are TRBV4-1 and TRBJ2-7; tentative D call: TRBD1 (6 bases). CDR1 MGHRA and CDR2 YSYEKL come from the germline V gene. Trimming removed 4 bases at V and 1 base at J, with 14 bases between. This CDR3 region has 15 residues.

The gene calls are TRBV19 and TRBJ1-5; TRBD1 matches 7 bases. The CDR3 is made up of 17 amino acids. Germline V gene sequence: CDR1 LNHDA, CDR2 SQIVND (reference sequence). J was trimmed by 4 bases and V by 5 bases; bases with no gene match: 14. CDR3 DNA: TGTGCCAGTAGTTCCAACGTACCTTACAGGGGAAATCAGCCCCAGCATTTT. It translates to CASSSNVPYRGNQPQHF. Filled out from reference TRBV19 and TRBJ1-5, the complete variable domain reads DGGITQSPKYLFRKEGQNVTLSCEQNLNHDAMYWYRQDPGQGLRLIYYSQIVNDFQKGDIAEGYSVSREKKESFPLTVTSAQKNPTAFYLCASSSNVPYRGNQPQHFGDGTRLSIL.

The chain links TRBV5-6 to TRBJ1-4; the match to TRBD1 covers 10 bases. Germline assignment: CDR1 SGHDT and CDR2 YYEEEE. The CDR3 extends over 12 amino acids. The V gene end was trimmed by 4 bases and the J gene end by 12 bases; junction bases not matched to a gene: 3. CDR3 in DNA: TGTGCCAGCAGCAACGACAGGGGGCAACTGTTTTTT. This codes for CASSNDRGQLFF.

This clonotype was counted at least ten times. The chain employs TRBV10-3 and TRBJ2-7; 11 bases fit TRBD1. Trimming removed 1 base from V and 6 bases from J; junction bases left unmatched: 5. The CDR3 loop spans 15 amino acids. Germline values: CDR1 ENHRY, CDR2 SYGVKD. The DNA for the CDR3 is TGTGCCATCAGTGAGTATACCGGGACAGGGGGCGAGCAGTACTTC. The encoded protein is CAISEYTGTGGEQYF.

A few counts support this clonotype. V is TRBV7-9 and J is TRBJ2-5; 7 bases match TRBD2. Germline CDR1 SEHNR, CDR2 FQNEAQ (reference sequence). The length of the CDR3 is 13 residues. After removal of 1 base from V and 5 bases from J, the junction contained 1 base not matched to a gene. The CDR3 sequence is CASSLVLAETQYF. CDR3 nucleotides: TGTGCCAGCAGCTTAGTACTAGCGGAGACCCAGTACTTC.

This clonotype is labeled medium-sized. The rearrangement links TRBV24-1 to TRBJ2-2, with 7 bases fitting TRBD1. J gave up 7 bases and V 9 bases, and 7 bases lay outside the gene matches. The CDR3 runs 13 residues. Germline values: CDR1 KGHDR, CDR2 SFDVKD. The CDR3 DNA sequence: TGTGCCACCCACGAAGGGGGCATCGGGGAGCTGTTTTTT. Residues: CATHEGGIGELFF.

The chain recombines TRBV5-5 with TRBJ2-1, with D possibly matching TRBD2 (7 bases). From germline, CDR1 is SGHKS and CDR2 YYEKEE (reference sequence). V lost 3 bases to trimming and J lost 8 bases, with 15 bases between them. This CDR3 contains 14 residues. The CDR3 DNA sequence: TGTGCCAGCAGCTGGGGCGGGGGCGGCGATGAGCAGTTCTTC. It translates to CASSWGGGGDEQFF.

In its sample, this clonotype is medium-sized. The rearrangement joins TRBV20-1 to TRBJ2-7, with TRBD2 matching 7 bases. V was pared by 0 bases and J by 1 base, with 9 bases of the junction left unmatched. The CDR3 length is 16 residues. Germline assignment: CDR1 DFQATT and CDR2 SNEGSKA (reference sequence). The CDR3 region is CSARDLGQRESYEQYF. The CDR3 DNA is TGCAGTGCTAGAGATTTGGGTCAGCGGGAATCCTACGAGCAGTACTTC.